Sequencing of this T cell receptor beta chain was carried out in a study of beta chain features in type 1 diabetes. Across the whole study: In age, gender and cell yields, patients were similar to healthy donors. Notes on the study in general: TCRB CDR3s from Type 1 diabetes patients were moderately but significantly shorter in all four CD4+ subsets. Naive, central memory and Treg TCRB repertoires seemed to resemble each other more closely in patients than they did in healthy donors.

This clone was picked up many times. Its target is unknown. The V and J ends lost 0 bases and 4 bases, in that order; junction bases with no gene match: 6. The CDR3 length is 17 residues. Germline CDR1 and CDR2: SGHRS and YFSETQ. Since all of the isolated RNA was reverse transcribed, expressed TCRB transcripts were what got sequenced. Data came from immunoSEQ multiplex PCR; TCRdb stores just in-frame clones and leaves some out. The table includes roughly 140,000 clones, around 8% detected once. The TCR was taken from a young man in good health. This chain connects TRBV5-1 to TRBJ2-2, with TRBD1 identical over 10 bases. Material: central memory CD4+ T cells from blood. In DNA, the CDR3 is TGCGCCAGCAGCTTGGCCCGGACAGGGGGAAGCACCGGGGAGCTGTTTTTT. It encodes CASSLARTGGSTGELFF.